What follows describes a single T cell receptor beta chain. This entry belongs to a study of blood T cell repertoires in COVID-19. Looking at the study overall: There were acute and convalescent COVID-19 samples, and they came from the United States, Italy and Spain. Sources were T cells, B-cell-depleted T cells, or PBMCs; the material itself was cDNA or gDNA.

As handled by the study authors: Researchers report that nucleated cell counts were estimated from reference gene primer amplification. The assay was immunoSEQ multiplex PCR, and TCRdb's table has in-frame clones only and misses some. For V, J and clone size, that table is used; D and trimming come from the DNA. The sample comprises some 46,000 clones, around 82% of which are singletons, and around 6% rests with the top ten. Sequenced: peripheral blood. The clonotype comes from a woman at least 80 years old with acute or convalescent COVID-19.

The CDR3 loop reads CAISESEGPNSPLHF. The CDR3 nucleotides are TGTGCCATCAGTGAGTCGGAGGGGCCTAATTCACCCCTCCACTTT. The rearrangement uses TRBV10-3 and TRBJ1-6; D might be TRBD1 (5 bases). Germline-derived CDR1 and CDR2 are ENHRY and SYGVKD. V was shortened by 0 bases and J by 6 bases, with 9 bases between the two germline ends. CDR3 size: 15 residues.